Listed below are T cell receptor beta chains from one sample, sequenced in a study of post-analysis software for immune sequencing data. MiXCR was run by TCRdb on the PCR reads, yielding one entry per CDR3 protein. The sample has around 770,000 distinct CDR3 sequences, about 43% seen once. The specimen was blood. Receptors were obtained from a girl aged 10-17 years with multiple sclerosis. Both conserved end residues are part of each CDR3. The D gene is left open where the match is weak. A row's size may be missing; if present it is once, few, many or a size class.

>.|.|TRBV9|TRBJ2-1
CASSSRGGQNNEQFF
TGTGCCAGCAGCTCCCGGGGGGGACAGAACAATGAGCAGTTCTTC
>.|.|TRBV12-3/TRBV12-4|TRBJ2-3
CASSLDRDTDTQYF
TGTGCCAGCAGTTTGGACAGAGACACAGATACGCAGTATTTT
>.|once|TRBV29-1|TRBJ1-2
CSVAGRTNSYGYTF
TGCAGCGTTGCTGGACGGACGAACTCCTATGGCTACACCTTC
>TRBD2|.|TRBV6-2/TRBV6-3|TRBJ2-5
CASSYMSGRYQETQYF
TGTGCCAGCAGTTACATGAGCGGGAGATACCAAGAGACCCAGTACTTC
>TRBD1|once|TRBV6-6|TRBJ1-4
CAAEDRGNEKLFF
TGTGCCGCGGAAGACAGGGGGAATGAAAAACTGTTTTTT
>TRBD2|.|TRBV9|TRBJ2-7
CASSVAAGAGEQYF
TGTGCCAGCAGCGTAGCAGCGGGGGCTGGGGAGCAGTACTTC
>TRBD2|.|TRBV20-1|TRBJ2-3
CSALSLTSGSDTQYF
TGCAGTGCTCTCTCCCTGACTAGCGGGTCAGATACGCAGTATTTT
>TRBD2|.|TRBV10-3|TRBJ2-1
CAISEITFGTSGRYEQFF
TGTGCCATCAGTGAGATTACGTTTGGGACTAGCGGGAGGTATGAGCAGTTCTTC
>TRBD2|.|TRBV6-2/TRBV6-3|TRBJ2-1
CASLGRDRGGNEQFF
TGTGCCAGCCTTGGAAGGGATCGGGGGGGCAATGAGCAGTTCTTC
>.|once|TRBV6-2/TRBV6-3|TRBJ2-2
CASSYSGGDTGELFF
TGTGCCAGCAGTTACTCAGGAGGGGACACCGGGGAGCTGTTTTTT
>.|.|TRBV10-3|TRBJ2-5
CAISEFRREQYF
TGTGCCATCAGTGAGTTTAGAAGGGAGCAGTACTTC
>.|.|TRBV19|TRBJ1-1
CASIDRHPTNTEAFF
TGTGCCAGTATCGATCGGCACCCGACGAACACTGAAGCTTTCTTT
>.|.|TRBV11-2|TRBJ2-5
CASSLDGTGGEWETQYF
TGTGCCAGCAGCTTAGATGGTACAGGGGGGGAATGGGAGACCCAGTACTTC
>.|few|TRBV19|TRBJ2-7
CASSIPGDGYEQYF
TGTGCCAGTAGTATTCCAGGGGATGGTTACGAGCAGTACTTC
>.|.|TRBV6-6|TRBJ1-2
CASVRGAPNYGYTF
TGTGCCAGCGTCCGGGGGGCGCCTAACTATGGCTACACCTTC
>.|.|TRBV7-9|TRBJ1-5
CASSSGITQPQHF
TGTGCCAGCAGCTCCGGAATTACTCAGCCCCAGCATTTT
>TRBD2|once|TRBV11-2|TRBJ2-3
CASSLGGGLDTQYF
TGTGCCAGCAGCTTAGGGGGAGGGCTAGATACGCAGTATTTT
>.|.|TRBV10-3|TRBJ1-5
CAISESRGSGSEPQHF
TGTGCCATCAGTGAGTCGAGGGGGTCCGGTTCAGAGCCCCAGCATTTT
>TRBD1|few|TRBV3-1|TRBJ1-4
CASSPRAGGNEKLFF
TGTGCCAGCAGCCCGAGGGCAGGGGGCAATGAAAAACTGTTTTTT
>.|few|TRBV7-6|TRBJ2-5
CASSARGPQETQYF
TGTGCCAGCAGCGCCAGGGGTCCACAAGAGACCCAGTACTTC
>TRBD2|.|TRBV6-2/TRBV6-3|TRBJ2-5
CASSPGTSFKETQYF
TGTGCCAGCAGCCCCGGGACTAGCTTTAAAGAGACCCAGTACTTC
>.|.|TRBV7-3|TRBJ2-3
CASSPRWSDTQYF
TGTGCCAGCAGCCCAAGGTGGTCAGATACGCAGTATTTT
>.|.|TRBV9|TRBJ2-1
CASSVVGLQRNEQFF
TGTGCCAGCAGCGTAGTTGGTCTACAACGCAATGAGCAGTTCTTC
>TRBD2|once|TRBV4-1|TRBJ2-1
CASSQETSGPYNEQFF
TGCGCCAGCAGCCAGGAGACTAGCGGGCCTTACAATGAGCAGTTCTTC
>.|.|TRBV27|TRBJ2-7
CASSLWGGTTYEQYF
TGTGCCAGCAGTTTATGGGGCGGGACGACCTACGAGCAGTACTTC
>TRBD1|.|TRBV4-2|TRBJ2-5
CASSQHRGSGQETQYF
TGTGCCAGCAGCCAACACAGGGGATCTGGCCAAGAGACCCAGTACTTC
>TRBD2|few|TRBV7-9|TRBJ2-7
CASSSTSGISYNEQYF
TGTGCCAGCAGTTCGACTAGCGGGATCTCCTACAATGAGCAGTACTTC
>.|.|TRBV27|TRBJ2-1
CASSLGGSINEQFF
TGTGCCAGCAGTTTGGGGGGCAGCATCAATGAGCAGTTCTTC
>.|.|TRBV7-9|TRBJ2-2
CASRPTEFGELFF
TGTGCCAGCAGGCCAACGGAGTTCGGGGAGCTGTTTTTT
>.|once|TRBV7-8|TRBJ1-5
CASSLEHGSNQPQHF
TGTGCCAGCAGCTTAGAACATGGGAGCAATCAGCCCCAGCATTTT
>.|few|TRBV27|TRBJ1-2
CASSFGLNYGYTF
TGTGCCAGCAGTTTCGGACTTAACTATGGCTACACCTTC
>TRBD1|few|TRBV11-1|TRBJ1-1
CASSLGQGFTEAFF
TGTGCCAGCAGCCTAGGACAGGGTTTCACTGAAGCTTTCTTT
>.|.|TRBV5-1|TRBJ2-3
CASSDRDSRAGDTQYF
TGCGCCAGCAGCGACCGGGACAGTCGAGCGGGGGATACGCAGTATTTT
>.|.|TRBV5-1|TRBJ2-1
CASSLTSSHNEQFF
TGCGCCAGCAGCTTGACTAGTAGTCACAATGAGCAGTTCTTC
>.|.|TRBV6-2/TRBV6-3|TRBJ2-5
CASSYSVLGETQYF
TGTGCCAGCAGTTACTCGGTCCTAGGAGAGACCCAGTACTTC
>TRBD2|.|TRBV12-3/TRBV12-4|TRBJ2-1
CASSPDNLAGVDNEQFF
TGTGCCAGCAGTCCAGACAATCTAGCGGGAGTCGACAATGAGCAGTTCTTC
>TRBD2|few|TRBV6-2/TRBV6-3|TRBJ2-7
CASSSPTLAGTYEQYF
TGTGCCAGCAGTTCCCCGACTCTAGCGGGTACCTACGAGCAGTACTTC
>.|.|TRBV29-1|TRBJ2-7
CSVEKGQGYEQYF
TGCAGCGTTGAAAAAGGGCAGGGCTACGAGCAGTACTTC
>TRBD2|.|TRBV6-1|TRBJ2-5
CASSEALGGYQETQYF
TGTGCCAGCAGTGAAGCGTTGGGGGGGTACCAAGAGACCCAGTACTTC
>.|few|TRBV20-1|TRBJ2-7
CSARGGEFYERYF
TGCAGTGCTAGAGGAGGGGAGTTCTACGAGCGGTACTTC
>.|.|TRBV7-2|TRBJ2-5
CASSPLEMGQETQYF
TGTGCCAGCAGCCCCCTCGAAATGGGACAAGAGACCCAGTACTTC
>.|.|TRBV27|TRBJ2-7
CASSQTSGTLTGEQYF
TGTGCCAGCAGTCAGACAAGCGGGACACTTACAGGGGAGCAGTACTTC
>.|.|TRBV6-6|TRBJ2-7
CASSLYWTDLYEQYF
TGTGCCAGCAGCCTGTATTGGACAGATCTCTACGAGCAGTACTTC
>TRBD1|.|TRBV29-1|TRBJ1-5
CSVAGGMGNQPQHF
TGCAGCGTTGCAGGGGGTATGGGCAATCAGCCCCAGCATTTT
>TRBD2|.|TRBV11-2|TRBJ2-7
CASSSPRRAGLAGGSSYNEQYF
TGTGCCAGCAGCTCCCCCCGGAGAGCGGGACTAGCGGGAGGGAGCTCCTACAATGAGCAGTACTTC
>TRBD1|few|TRBV12-3/TRBV12-4|TRBJ1-5
CASRSTGLEQPQHF
TGTGCCAGCAGGTCGACAGGGTTGGAACAGCCCCAGCATTTT
>.|.|TRBV7-2|TRBJ2-2
CASSQEAGNTGELFF
TGTGCCAGCAGTCAAGAAGCGGGGAACACCGGGGAGCTGTTTTTT
>.|once|TRBV20-1|TRBJ2-1
CSARTERAYNEQFF
TGCAGTGCTAGAACGGAGAGGGCCTACAATGAGCAGTTCTTC
>TRBD1|.|TRBV6-1|TRBJ2-1
CASRNLGTGSYEQFF
TGTGCCAGCAGGAACCTCGGGACAGGTAGTTATGAGCAGTTCTTC
>.|few|TRBV27|TRBJ2-1
CASSLSYYNEQFF
TGTGCCAGCAGTTTATCGTATTACAATGAGCAGTTCTTC
>TRBD1|.|TRBV29-1|TRBJ1-1
CSAPLAGTGASEAFF
TGCAGCGCCCCATTAGCGGGGACAGGGGCCAGTGAAGCTTTCTTT
>TRBD1|.|TRBV6-1|TRBJ1-2
CASSVDRNLYYGYTF
TGTGCCAGCAGTGTGGACAGGAACCTCTACTATGGCTACACCTTC